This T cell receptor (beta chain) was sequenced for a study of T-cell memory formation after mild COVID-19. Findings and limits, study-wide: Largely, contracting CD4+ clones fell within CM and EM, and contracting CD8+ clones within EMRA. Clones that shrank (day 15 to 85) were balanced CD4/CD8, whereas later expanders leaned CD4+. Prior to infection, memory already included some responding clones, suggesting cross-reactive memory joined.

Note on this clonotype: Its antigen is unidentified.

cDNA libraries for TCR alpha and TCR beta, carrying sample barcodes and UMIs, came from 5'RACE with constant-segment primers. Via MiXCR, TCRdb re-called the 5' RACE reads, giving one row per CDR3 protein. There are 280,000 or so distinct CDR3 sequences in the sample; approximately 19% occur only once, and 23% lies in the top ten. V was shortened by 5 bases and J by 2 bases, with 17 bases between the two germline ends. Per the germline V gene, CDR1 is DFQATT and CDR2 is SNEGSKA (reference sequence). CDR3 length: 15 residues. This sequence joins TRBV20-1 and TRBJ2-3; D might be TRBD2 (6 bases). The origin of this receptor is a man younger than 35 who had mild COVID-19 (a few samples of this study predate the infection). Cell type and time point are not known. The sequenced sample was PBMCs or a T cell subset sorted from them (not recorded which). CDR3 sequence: CSAPPGRGLTDTQYF. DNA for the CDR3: TGCAGTGCTCCCCCGGGGCGGGGACTCACAGATACGCAGTATTTT.